A single sample is the source of the 22 T cell receptor beta chains below, sequenced in a study of blood T cells in healthy people across ages. Alongside a J-beta primer mix, a sample-barcoded 5' primer served in a second PCR lasting roughly 7 to 11 cycles. TCRdb re-called the 5' RACE reads through MiXCR, storing one row per CDR3 protein. Of about 590,000 distinct CDR3 sequences in the sample, under 30% were seen once. The material sequenced was blood. Source of these receptors: a woman of 80 years or more in good health.

The chain couples TRBV3-1 to TRBJ1-5; D remains ambiguous. Germline-derived CDR1 and CDR2 are LGHDT and YNNKEL (reference sequence). The CDR3 consists of 15 residues. V gave up 1 base and J gave up 7 bases, with 14 bases separating them. CDR3 nucleotide sequence: TGTGCCAGCAGCCAAGGAACCGGGCCCGGGCAGCCCCAGCATTTT. Amino acids: CASSQGTGPGQPQHF.

The chain joins TRBV5-6 to TRBJ1-6; D remains ambiguous. The germline V gene has CDR1 SGHDT and CDR2 YYEEEE. V dropped 4 bases and J dropped 5 bases, with 7 bases sitting between them. This CDR3 is built from 13 residues. In DNA form, the CDR3 reads TGTGCCAGCAGCGCCGGGAATAATTCACCCCTCCACTTT. Amino acids: CASSAGNNSPLHF.

With respect to this clonotype: A single base separates this from a much larger clone, so it may be a read error. The V and J genes are TRBV10-3 and TRBJ2-5; no clear D gene. From germline, CDR1 is ENHRY and CDR2 SYGVKD. This CDR3 has 12 amino acids. Trimming cost V 3 bases and J 11 bases, with 13 bases left between them. CDR3 sequence: CAISEVANEQYF. DNA of the CDR3: TGTGCCATCAGTGAAGTTGCTAATGAGCAGTACTTC.

V and J are TRBV29-1 and TRBJ2-5, with D perhaps TRBD1 or TRBD2 (5 bases each). Germline V CDR1 and CDR2: SQVTM, ANQGSEA. This CDR3 comprises 14 residues. V gave up 2 bases and J gave up 1 base, with 11 bases separating them. CDR3 sequence reads: CSVERQGAQETQYF. The CDR3 bases are TGCAGCGTTGAAAGGCAGGGAGCCCAAGAGACCCAGTACTTC.

Only a few counts were recorded for this clonotype. The chain links TRBV20-1 to TRBJ1-1; D not resolved. The germline CDR1 and CDR2 sequences are DFQATT and SNEGSKA (reference sequence). V lost 4 bases, J lost 0 bases, and 6 bases lay in between. The CDR3 has 12 residues. The CDR3, as DNA: TGCAGTGCTATCTCCGTGAACACTGAAGCTTTCTTT. Translation: CSAISVNTEAFF.

Note on this clonotype: A much larger clone differs by one base, so this may be a read error. This chain joins TRBV7-9 and TRBJ2-5; 8 bases align to TRBD2. The CDR3 is made up of 15 amino acids. The V gene end was trimmed by 5 bases and the J gene end by 4 bases; junction bases not matched to a gene: 9. Looked up from germline, CDR1 is SEHNR and CDR2 is FQNEAQ (reference sequence). The chain's CDR3 is CASSAPRAGGETQYF. The CDR3 DNA sequence: TGTGCCAGCAGCGCCCCCAGGGCGGGGGGAGAGACCCAGTACTTC.

This clonotype was picked up many times. The chain employs TRBV5-1 and TRBJ2-7, with D possibly TRBD2 on 7 matching bases. Germline assignment: CDR1 SGHRS and CDR2 YFSETQ. V was cut by 8 bases and J by 0 bases, with 18 bases left in between. The CDR3 contains 15 residues. CDR3 sequence reads: CASSGGRLSSYEQYF. In nucleotides, the CDR3 is TGCGCCAGTTCCGGGGGGCGCCTGAGCTCCTACGAGCAGTACTTC.

The rearrangement joins TRBV5-1 to TRBJ1-1; D unresolved. Germline V gene lookup returns CDR1 SGHRS and CDR2 YFSETQ. The V end was cut by 0 bases, the J end by 0 bases, with 9 bases between. The length of the CDR3 is 15 residues. The CDR3 sequence: CASSLDWQLNTEAFF. In DNA, the CDR3 is TGCGCCAGCAGCTTGGACTGGCAGCTGAACACTGAAGCTTTCTTT.

This chain joins TRBV5-1 and TRBJ2-1; 9 nucleotides agree with TRBD2. CDR1 and CDR2 (germline): SGHRS, YFSETQ. V shed 3 bases, J shed 0 bases, and the junction held 7 bases outside the gene matches. This CDR3 is 17 amino acids long. The CDR3 here is CASSSTLSGSSYNEQFF. The CDR3 DNA follows: TGCGCCAGCAGCTCAACACTTAGCGGGAGCTCCTACAATGAGCAGTTCTTC.

On this clonotype itself: A much more abundant neighbour one base away suggests this may be a read error. The V gene is TRBV14, the J gene TRBJ2-7; D is possibly TRBD1 (6 bases). V lost 1 base and J 10 bases, leaving 14 bases between the germline ends. Germline lookup yields CDR1 SGHDN and CDR2 FVKESK. The CDR3 covers 13 residues. CDR3 DNA sequence: TGTGCCAGCAGCCAAGTAGCGTCAGGGGCCCAGTACTTC. As protein: CASSQVASGAQYF.

This clonotype occurred many times. The rearrangement links TRBV20-1 to TRBJ2-3; D might be TRBD2 (5 bases). V was pared by 6 bases and J by 4 bases, with 8 bases between. The V gene's germline CDR1 is DFQATT and CDR2 SNEGSKA (reference sequence). This CDR3 contains 11 residues. CDR3 in amino acids: CSAARADTQYF. The CDR3 bases are TGCAGTGCGGCGAGGGCAGATACGCAGTATTTT.

Notes on this clonotype: This may come from a read error, since a much larger clone is one base off. The genes are TRBV7-9 and TRBJ2-4; D may be TRBD1 or TRBD2 (6 bases each). This CDR3 is 16 amino acids long. Germline V lookup: CDR1 SEHNR, CDR2 FQNEAQ (reference sequence). The V end was cut by 5 bases, the J end by 1 base, with 15 bases between. The CDR3, as DNA: TGTGCCAGCAGCCAGTCCTTAGGGGGGGCCAAAAACATTCAGTACTTC. Its translation is CASSQSLGGAKNIQYF.

This clonotype has a count of ten or more. The rearrangement uses TRBV12-3 or TRBV12-4 and TRBJ2-7; 7 positions match TRBD1. The V and J ends lost 0 bases and 5 bases, in that order; junction bases with no gene match: 1. The CDR3 is made up of 13 amino acids. The CDR3: CASSLATGNEQYF. Here the CDR3 DNA reads TGTGCCAGCAGTTTAGCGACAGGGAACGAGCAGTACTTC.

The chain carries TRBV20-1 and TRBJ2-1, with 8 positions matching TRBD2. The V segment lost 3 bases and the J segment 8 bases; nucleotides outside the gene matches: 6. Germline V CDR1 and CDR2: DFQATT, SNEGSKA (reference sequence). This CDR3 contains 13 residues. The CDR3 coding sequence is TGCAGTGCTAGGGGACTAGATTTTTATGAGCAGTTCTTC. This translates into CSARGLDFYEQFF.

This chain connects TRBV30 to TRBJ2-1, with TRBD2 identical over 12 bases. Judging by the DNA end, TRBJ2-7 fits better; the J call may be wrong. The CDR3 is 16 amino acids. Per germline, CDR1 GTSNPN and CDR2 SVGIG (reference sequence). The CDR3 sequence: CAWSRTSGVSYNEQYF. DNA for the CDR3: TGTGCCTGGAGTCGGACTAGCGGGGTGTCCTACAATGAGCAGTACTTC.

Points on this clonotype: A read error may be the cause here, since a much bigger clone is one base away. The chain joins TRBV5-1 to TRBJ1-4; no clear D gene. The CDR3 extends over 13 amino acids. Germline V gene lookup returns CDR1 SGHRS and CDR2 YFSETQ. CDR3 loop: CASSLEPNEKRFF. CDR3 DNA sequence: TGCGCCAGCAGTTTGGAGCCTAATGAAAAACGGTTTTTT.

J is TRBJ2-2 and V is TRBV6-2 or TRBV6-3, with 9 nucleotides matching TRBD2. Germline V lookup: CDR1 MNHEY, CDR2 SVGEGT. This CDR3 region has 16 residues. V shed 6 bases, J shed 5 bases, and the junction held 10 bases outside the gene matches. The CDR3 DNA follows: TGTGCCAGCAGAGCCGAGCTAGCGGGGAATACCGGGGAGCTGTTTTTT. Translation gives CASRAELAGNTGELFF.

This clonotype has only a few counts. In nucleotides, the CDR3 is TGTGCCAGCTCACCGGATAACAGGGTTGAAAAACTGTTTTTT. This gives the protein CASSPDNRVEKLFF. This chain connects TRBV18 to TRBJ1-4, with D perhaps matching TRBD1 (6 bases). V was trimmed by 3 bases and J by 7 bases, leaving 12 bases between them. The CDR3 runs to 14 residues. Per germline, CDR1 KGHSH and CDR2 LQKENI.

Of note for this clonotype: An end of the junction differs from the germline gene, which may be a read error. The chain uses TRBV27 and TRBJ2-7; 9 positions agree with TRBD1. The DNA matches TRBJ2-5 better at its end, which makes the J call doubtful. Germline CDR1 MNHEY, CDR2 SMNVEV (reference sequence). The CDR3 runs 15 residues. The CDR3 spells CVSRSGTGGPETQYF. CDR3 in DNA: TGTGTCAGCAGATCCGGAACAGGGGGCCCGGAGACCCAGTACTTC.

This clonotype was recorded many times. V gene TRBV6-2 or TRBV6-3 combines with J gene TRBJ2-1; the match to TRBD2 covers 8 bases. CDR3 length: 14 amino acids. Germline assignment: CDR1 MNHEY and CDR2 SVGEGT. J was trimmed by 6 bases and V by 3 bases; bases with no gene match: 4. CDR3 sequence: CASSYPSGGNEQFF. CDR3 DNA: TGTGCCAGCAGTTATCCAAGCGGGGGCAATGAGCAGTTCTTC.

This clonotype was seen many times. The rearrangement links TRBV6-6 to TRBJ2-1; 7 bases line up with TRBD1. Germline V gives CDR1 MNHNY, CDR2 SVGAGI (reference sequence). This CDR3 is 15 amino acids long. J was trimmed by 4 bases and V by 0 bases; bases with no gene match: 3. The CDR3 loop reads CASSYSARGYNEQFF. The CDR3 DNA sequence: TGTGCCAGCAGTTACTCCGCCAGGGGGTACAATGAGCAGTTCTTC.

This clonotype was detected ten times or more. For the CDR3, the DNA is TGCAGTGCTAGAGGACAGGGAGGAGGCTACACCTTC. As protein: CSARGQGGGYTF. This chain uses TRBV20-1 with TRBJ1-2, with 7 bases aligning to TRBD1. This CDR3 is built from 12 residues. Germline V gene sequence: CDR1 DFQATT, CDR2 SNEGSKA (reference sequence). V shed 1 base and J 8 bases; nucleotides not matched to a gene: 4.